The TCR beta chain described here comes from a study of blood T cells in healthy people across ages. Overall study context: The capture of about one barcoded beta molecule per two T cells was achieved by template switching.

Points from the study as a whole: In these data, TCR beta diversity tracked strongly with naive T cell percentage.

The CDR3 extends over 15 amino acids. Germline V gives CDR1 MNHEY, CDR2 SVGAGI. Trimming shortened V by 0 bases and J by 0 bases, and 8 bases separated the two germline ends. A second PCR, run for about 6 to 12 cycles, used a sample-barcoded 5' primer plus a J-beta primer mix. Every cDNA molecule bore a tag from a template-switch adaptor containing 12 random nucleotides. TCRdb called the 5' RACE reads again in MiXCR, with one record for every CDR3 protein. This sample yields approximately 800,000 distinct CDR3 sequences, of which around 36% are seen a single time; 10% to 15% belongs to the top ten. Individuals who donated were healthy Caucasians from Russia aged 6 to 90. In the case of this clonotype: The target antigen is unknown.

The chain is built from TRBV6-5 and TRBJ1-1; unclear D gene. Input material: blood. This TCR derives from a man aged 18 to 29 in good health. The CDR3, as DNA: TGTGCCAGCAGTTACTCGGTCAGCTTGAACACTGAAGCTTTCTTT. Translated: CASSYSVSLNTEAFF.